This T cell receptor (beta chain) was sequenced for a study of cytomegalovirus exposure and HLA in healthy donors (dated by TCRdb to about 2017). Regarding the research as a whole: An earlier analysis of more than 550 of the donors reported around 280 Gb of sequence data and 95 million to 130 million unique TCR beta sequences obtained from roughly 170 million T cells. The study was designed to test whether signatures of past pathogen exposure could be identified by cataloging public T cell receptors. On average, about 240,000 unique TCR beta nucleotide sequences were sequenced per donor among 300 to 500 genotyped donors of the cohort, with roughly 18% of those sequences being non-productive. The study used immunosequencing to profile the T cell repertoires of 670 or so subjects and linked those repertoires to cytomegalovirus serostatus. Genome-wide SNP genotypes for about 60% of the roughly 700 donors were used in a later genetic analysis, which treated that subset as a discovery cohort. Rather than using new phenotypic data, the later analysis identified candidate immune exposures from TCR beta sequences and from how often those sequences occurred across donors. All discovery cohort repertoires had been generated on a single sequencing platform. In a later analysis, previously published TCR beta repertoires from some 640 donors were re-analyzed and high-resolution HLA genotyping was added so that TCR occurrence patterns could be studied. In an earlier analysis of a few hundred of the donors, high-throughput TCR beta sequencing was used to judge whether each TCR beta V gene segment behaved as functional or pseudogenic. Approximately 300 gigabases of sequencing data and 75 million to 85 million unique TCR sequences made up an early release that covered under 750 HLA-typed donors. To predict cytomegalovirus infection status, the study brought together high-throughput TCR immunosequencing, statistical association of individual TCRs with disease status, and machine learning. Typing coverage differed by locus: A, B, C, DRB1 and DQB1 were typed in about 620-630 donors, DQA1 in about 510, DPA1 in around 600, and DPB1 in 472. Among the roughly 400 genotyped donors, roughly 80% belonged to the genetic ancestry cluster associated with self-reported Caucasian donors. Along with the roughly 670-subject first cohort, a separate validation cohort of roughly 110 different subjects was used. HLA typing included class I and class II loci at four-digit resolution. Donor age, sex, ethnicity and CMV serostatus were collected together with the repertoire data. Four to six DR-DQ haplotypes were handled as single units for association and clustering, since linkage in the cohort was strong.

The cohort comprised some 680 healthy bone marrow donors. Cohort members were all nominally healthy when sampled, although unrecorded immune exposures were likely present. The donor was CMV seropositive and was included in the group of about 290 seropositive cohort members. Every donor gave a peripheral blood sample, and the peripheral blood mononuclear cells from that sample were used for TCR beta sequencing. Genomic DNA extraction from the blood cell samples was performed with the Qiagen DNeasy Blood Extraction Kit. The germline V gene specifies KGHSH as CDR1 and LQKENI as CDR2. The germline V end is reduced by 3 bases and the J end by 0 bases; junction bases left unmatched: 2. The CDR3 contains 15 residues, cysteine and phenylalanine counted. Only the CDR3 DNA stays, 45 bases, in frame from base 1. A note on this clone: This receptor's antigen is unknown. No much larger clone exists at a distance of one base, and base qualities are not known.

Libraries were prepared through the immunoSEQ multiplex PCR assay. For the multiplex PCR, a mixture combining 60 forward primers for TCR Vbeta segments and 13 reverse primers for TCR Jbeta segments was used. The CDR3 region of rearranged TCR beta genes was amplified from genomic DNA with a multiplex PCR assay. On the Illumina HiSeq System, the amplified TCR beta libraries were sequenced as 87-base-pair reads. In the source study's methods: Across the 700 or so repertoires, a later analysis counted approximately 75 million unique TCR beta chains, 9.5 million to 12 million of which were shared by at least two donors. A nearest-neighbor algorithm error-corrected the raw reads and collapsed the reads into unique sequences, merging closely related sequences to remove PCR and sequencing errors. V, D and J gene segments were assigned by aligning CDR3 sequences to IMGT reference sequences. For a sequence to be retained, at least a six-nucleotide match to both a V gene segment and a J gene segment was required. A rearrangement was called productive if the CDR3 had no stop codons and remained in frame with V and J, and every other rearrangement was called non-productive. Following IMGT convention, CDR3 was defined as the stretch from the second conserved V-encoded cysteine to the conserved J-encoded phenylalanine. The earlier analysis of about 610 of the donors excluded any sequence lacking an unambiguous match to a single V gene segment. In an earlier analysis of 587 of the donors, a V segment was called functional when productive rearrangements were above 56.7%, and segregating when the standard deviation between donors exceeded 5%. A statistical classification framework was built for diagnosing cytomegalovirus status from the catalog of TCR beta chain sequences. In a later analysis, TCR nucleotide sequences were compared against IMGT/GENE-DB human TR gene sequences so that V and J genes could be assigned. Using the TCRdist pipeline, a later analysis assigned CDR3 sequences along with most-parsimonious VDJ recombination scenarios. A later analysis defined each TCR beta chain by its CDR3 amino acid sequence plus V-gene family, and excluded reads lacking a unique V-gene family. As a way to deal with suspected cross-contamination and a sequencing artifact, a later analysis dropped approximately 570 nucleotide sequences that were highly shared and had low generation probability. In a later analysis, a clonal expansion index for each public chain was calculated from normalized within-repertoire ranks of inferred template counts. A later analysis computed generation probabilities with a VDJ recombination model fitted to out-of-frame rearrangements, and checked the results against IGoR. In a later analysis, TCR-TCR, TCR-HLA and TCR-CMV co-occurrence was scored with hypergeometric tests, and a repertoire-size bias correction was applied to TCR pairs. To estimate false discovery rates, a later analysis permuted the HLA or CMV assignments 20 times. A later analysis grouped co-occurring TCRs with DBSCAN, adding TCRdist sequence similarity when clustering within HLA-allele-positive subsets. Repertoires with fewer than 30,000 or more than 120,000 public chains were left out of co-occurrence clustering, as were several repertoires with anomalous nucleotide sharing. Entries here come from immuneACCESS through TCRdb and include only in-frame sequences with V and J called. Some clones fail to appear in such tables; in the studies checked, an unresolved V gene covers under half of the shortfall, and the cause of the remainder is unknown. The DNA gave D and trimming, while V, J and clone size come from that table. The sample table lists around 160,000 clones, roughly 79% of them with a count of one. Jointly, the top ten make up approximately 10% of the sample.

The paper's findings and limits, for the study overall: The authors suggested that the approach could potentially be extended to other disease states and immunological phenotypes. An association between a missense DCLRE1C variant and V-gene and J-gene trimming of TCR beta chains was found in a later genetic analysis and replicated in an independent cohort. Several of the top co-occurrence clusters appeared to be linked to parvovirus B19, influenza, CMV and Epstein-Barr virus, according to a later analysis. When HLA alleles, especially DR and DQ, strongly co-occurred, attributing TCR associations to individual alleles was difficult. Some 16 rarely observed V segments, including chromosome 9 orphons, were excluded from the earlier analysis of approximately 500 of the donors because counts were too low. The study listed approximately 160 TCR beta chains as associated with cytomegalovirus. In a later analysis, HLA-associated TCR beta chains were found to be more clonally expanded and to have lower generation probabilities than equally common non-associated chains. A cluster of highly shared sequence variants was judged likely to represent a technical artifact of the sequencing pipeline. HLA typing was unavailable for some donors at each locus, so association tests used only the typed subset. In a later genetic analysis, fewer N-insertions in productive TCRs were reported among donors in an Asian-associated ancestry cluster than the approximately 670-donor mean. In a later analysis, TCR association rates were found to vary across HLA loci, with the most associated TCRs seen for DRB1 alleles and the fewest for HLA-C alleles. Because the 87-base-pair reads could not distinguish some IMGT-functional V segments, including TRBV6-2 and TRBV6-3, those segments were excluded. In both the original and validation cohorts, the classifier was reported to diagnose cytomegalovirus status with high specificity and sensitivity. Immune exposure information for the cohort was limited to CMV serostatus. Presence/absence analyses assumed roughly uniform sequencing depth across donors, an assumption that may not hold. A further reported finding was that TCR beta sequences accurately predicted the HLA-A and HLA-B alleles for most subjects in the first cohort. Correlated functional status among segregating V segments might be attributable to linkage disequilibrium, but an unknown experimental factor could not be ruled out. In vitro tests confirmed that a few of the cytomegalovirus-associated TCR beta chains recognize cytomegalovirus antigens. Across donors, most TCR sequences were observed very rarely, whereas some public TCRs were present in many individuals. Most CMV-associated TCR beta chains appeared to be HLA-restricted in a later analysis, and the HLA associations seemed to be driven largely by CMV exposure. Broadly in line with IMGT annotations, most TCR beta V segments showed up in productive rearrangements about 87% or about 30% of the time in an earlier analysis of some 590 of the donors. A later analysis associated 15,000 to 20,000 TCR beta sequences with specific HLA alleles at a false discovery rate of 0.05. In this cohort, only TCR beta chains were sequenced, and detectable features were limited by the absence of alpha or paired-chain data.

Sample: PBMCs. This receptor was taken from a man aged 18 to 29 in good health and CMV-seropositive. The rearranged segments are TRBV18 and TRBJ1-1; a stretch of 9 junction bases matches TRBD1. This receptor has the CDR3 CASSPGQGMNTEAFF. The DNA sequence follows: TGTGCCAGCTCACCGGGACAGGGAATGAACACTGAAGCTTTCTTT.